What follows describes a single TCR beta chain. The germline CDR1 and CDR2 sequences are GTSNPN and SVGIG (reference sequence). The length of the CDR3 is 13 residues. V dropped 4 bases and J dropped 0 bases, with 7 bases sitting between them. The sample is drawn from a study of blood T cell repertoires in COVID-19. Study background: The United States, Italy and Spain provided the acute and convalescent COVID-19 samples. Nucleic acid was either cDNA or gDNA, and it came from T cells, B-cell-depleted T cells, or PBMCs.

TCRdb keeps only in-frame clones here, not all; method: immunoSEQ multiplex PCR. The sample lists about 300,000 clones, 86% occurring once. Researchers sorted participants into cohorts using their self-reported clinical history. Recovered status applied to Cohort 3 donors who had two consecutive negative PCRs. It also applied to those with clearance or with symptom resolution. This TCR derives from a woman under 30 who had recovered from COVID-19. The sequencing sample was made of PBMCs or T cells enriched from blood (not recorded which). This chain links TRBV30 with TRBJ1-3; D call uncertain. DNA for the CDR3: TGTGCCTGGACTCAGGACTCTGGAAACACCATATATTTT. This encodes CAWTQDSGNTIYF.